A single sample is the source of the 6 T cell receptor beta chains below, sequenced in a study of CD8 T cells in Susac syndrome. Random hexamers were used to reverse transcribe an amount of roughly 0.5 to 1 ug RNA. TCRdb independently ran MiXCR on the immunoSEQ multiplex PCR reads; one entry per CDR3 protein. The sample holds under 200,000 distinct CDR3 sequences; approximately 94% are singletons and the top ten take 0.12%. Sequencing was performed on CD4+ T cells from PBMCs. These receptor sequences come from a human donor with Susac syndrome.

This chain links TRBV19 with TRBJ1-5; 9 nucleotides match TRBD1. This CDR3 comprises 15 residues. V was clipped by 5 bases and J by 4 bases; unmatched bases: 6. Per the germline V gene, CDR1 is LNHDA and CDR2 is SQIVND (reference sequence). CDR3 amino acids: CASSDGQGLNQPQHF. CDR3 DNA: TGTGCCAGTAGTGACGGACAGGGGTTAAATCAGCCCCAGCATTTT.

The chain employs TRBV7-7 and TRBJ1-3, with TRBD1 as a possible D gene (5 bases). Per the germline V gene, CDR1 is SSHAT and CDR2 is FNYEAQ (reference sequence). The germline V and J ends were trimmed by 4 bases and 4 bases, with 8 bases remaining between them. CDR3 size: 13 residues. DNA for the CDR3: TGTGCCAGCAGCTCGGGGGTCGGAAACACCATATATTTT. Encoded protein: CASSSGVGNTIYF.

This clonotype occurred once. For the CDR3, the DNA is TGTGCCAGCAGCATGGGACTCCGGGGATATGGCTACACCTTC. It is translated as CASSMGLRGYGYTF. This chain links TRBV5-4 with TRBJ1-2, with a possible D match to TRBD1 (5 bases). V dropped 4 bases and J dropped 5 bases, with 15 bases sitting between them. Germline CDR1 reads SGHNT; CDR2 reads YYREEE (reference sequence). There are 14 residues in the CDR3.

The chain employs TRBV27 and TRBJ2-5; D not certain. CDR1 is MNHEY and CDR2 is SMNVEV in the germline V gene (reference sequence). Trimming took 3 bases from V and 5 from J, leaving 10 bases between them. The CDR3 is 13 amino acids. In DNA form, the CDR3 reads TGTGCCAGCAGTTTTAGACCGCCGGAGACCCAGTACTTC. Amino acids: CASSFRPPETQYF.

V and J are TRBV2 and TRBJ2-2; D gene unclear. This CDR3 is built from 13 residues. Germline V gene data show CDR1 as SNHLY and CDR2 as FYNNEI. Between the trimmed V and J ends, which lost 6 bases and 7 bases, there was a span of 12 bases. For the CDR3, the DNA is TGTGCCAGCAGCCTTCAACGACACGGGGAGCTGTTTTTT. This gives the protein CASSLQRHGELFF.

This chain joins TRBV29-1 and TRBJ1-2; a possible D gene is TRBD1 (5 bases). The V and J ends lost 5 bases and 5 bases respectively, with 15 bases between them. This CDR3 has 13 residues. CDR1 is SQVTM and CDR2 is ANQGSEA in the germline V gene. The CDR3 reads CSVPAKGKYGYTF. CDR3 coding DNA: TGCAGCGTTCCCGCGAAGGGGAAATATGGCTACACCTTC.